The entry that follows covers one T cell receptor beta chain sequence. The sample belongs to a study of early T cells in non-severe SARS-CoV-2 infection. TCRdb called the 5' RACE reads again in MiXCR, with one record for every CDR3 protein. The sample holds some 50,000 distinct CDR3 sequences, 8% to 13% seen once. The V gene's germline CDR1 is SGHRS and CDR2 YFSETQ. The CDR3 has 13 amino acids. Deletions cut 3 bases from V and 6 bases from J, with 10 bases between. The sequenced sample was whole blood. The chain is built from TRBV5-1 and TRBJ2-1; D is uncertain. The source is an adult who was a healthcare worker with PCR-confirmed SARS-CoV-2 infection or an uninfected control (not recorded which). Here the CDR3 reads CASSYARFNEQFF. The CDR3 DNA is TGCGCCAGCAGCTACGCGCGTTTCAATGAGCAGTTCTTC.